This T cell receptor (beta chain) was captured by sequencing in a study of T cell repertoires in cytomegalovirus infection. From germline, CDR1 is LGHNT and CDR2 FRNRAP. The CDR3 is 13 amino acids. The V segment lost 5 bases and the J segment 6 bases; nucleotides outside the gene matches: 2. Using its own MiXCR run on the reads, TCRdb lists one record per CDR3 protein. The data hold 150,000 or so distinct CDR3 sequences, with 23% observed a single time. The specimen sequenced was PBMCs. The chain employs TRBV12-5 and TRBJ1-5; 9 bases line up with TRBD1. The sequence was collected from a human donor in good health (CMV status not recorded). Some clones in this sample may be carry-over from other donors' samples. The DNA of the CDR3 is TGTGCTAGTGGTATGGACAGGGGTCAGCCCCAGCATTTT. Its translation: CASGMDRGQPQHF.